A single sample is the source of the 27 T cell receptor beta chains below, sequenced in a study of T cells in Graves' hyperthyroidism and ophthalmopathy. It was RNA transcripts that yielded the amplified TCR beta CDR3 regions. The HTBI set primed first-round TCR CDR3 RT-PCR. A single record per CDR3 protein comes from TCRdb applying MiXCR to the multiplex PCR reads. The repertoire holds roughly 300,000 distinct CDR3 sequences, with approximately 15% as singletons. The material sequenced was blood. These receptors originate from a woman aged 25 to 45 with Graves' hyperthyroidism.

The chain has TRBV19 and TRBJ2-1, with TRBD2 matching over 13 bases. CDR1 is LNHDA and CDR2 is SQIVND in the germline V gene (reference sequence). The CDR3 has 19 residues. V lost 5 bases to trimming and J lost 6 bases; unmatched junction nucleotides: 16. Here the CDR3 DNA reads TGTGCCAGTAGTGTCGACAGGGGTGGACTAGCGGGAGAGGGCAATGAGCAGTTCTTC. It specifies CASSVDRGGLAGEGNEQFF.

Points on this clonotype: A junction boundary mismatches the germline segment, possibly from a read error. The chain carries TRBV7-9 and TRBJ1-6, with 7 bases matching TRBD1. The CDR3 has 16 residues. Germline loops: CDR1 SEHNR, CDR2 FQNEAQ (reference sequence). The CDR3 nucleotides are TGTGCCAGCAGCCTAGGACAGGTCGGGGGTAATTCACCCCTCCAGTTT. Translation: CASSLGQVGGNSPLQF. Supplemented by reference TRBV7-9 and TRBJ1-6, the full variable domain reads DTGVSQNPRHKITKRGQNVTFRCDPISEHNRLYWYRQTLGQGPEFLTYFQNEAQLEKSRLLSDRFSAERPKGSFSTLEIQRTEQGDSAMYLCASSLGQVGGNSPLQFGNGTRLTVT.

This clonotype appeared many times. The chain uses TRBV2 and TRBJ2-1; the D gene could be TRBD1 or TRBD2 (6 bases each). Between the trimmed V and J ends, which lost 3 bases and 8 bases, there was a span of 11 bases. This CDR3 region has 13 residues. Germline V CDR1 and CDR2: SNHLY, FYNNEI. CDR3 sequence reads: CASSDPGADEQFF. In DNA, the CDR3 is TGTGCCAGCAGTGATCCGGGGGCCGATGAGCAGTTCTTC.

In its sample, this clonotype was seen a few times. This sequence joins TRBV6-5 and TRBJ2-1; D gene uncertain. V gave up 2 bases and J gave up 9 bases, with 11 bases separating them. The CDR3 is 13 residues long. Germline assignment: CDR1 MNHEY and CDR2 SVGAGI. CDR3 sequence (DNA): TGTGCCAGCAGTTACGAGTTAGCCGCTGAGCAGTTCTTC. Protein sequence: CASSYELAAEQFF.

This clonotype came up a few times. At one of its ends the junction is not consistent with the germline gene, which may arise from a read error. The rearrangement links TRBV20-1 to TRBJ2-3; TRBD2 matches at 7 bases. CDR3 length: 15 amino acids. CDR1 is DFQATT and CDR2 is SNEGSKA in the germline V gene (reference sequence). CDR3 DNA sequence: TGCAGCGCTAGCGTGGGCCTAGCGGACTCAGATACGCAGTATTTT. Protein: CSASVGLADSDTQYF.

This clonotype was seen a handful of times. This sequence joins TRBV12-3 or TRBV12-4 and TRBJ2-1; 7 nucleotides match TRBD2. The length of the CDR3 is 14 residues. V was clipped by 3 bases and J by 8 bases; unmatched bases: 7. CDR3 DNA: TGTGCCAGCAGTTTTAGGGCAGCGGGACATGAGCAGTTCTTC. This codes for CASSFRAAGHEQFF.

This clonotype showed up many times. The chain joins TRBV19 to TRBJ1-1, with D perhaps matching TRBD1 (5 bases). The V gene lost 3 bases and the J gene lost 0 bases, with 11 bases spanning the gap. This CDR3 contains 15 residues. CDR1 is LNHDA and CDR2 is SQIVND in the germline V gene (reference sequence). The CDR3 DNA reads TGTGCCAGTAGTATTCATCAGGGACTGAACACTGAAGCTTTCTTT. Amino acids: CASSIHQGLNTEAFF.

This clonotype was seen only once. The junction departs from germline at one end; a sequencing error may be responsible. The rearrangement joins TRBV7-2 to TRBJ2-7, with a possible D match to TRBD2 (6 bases). Germline assignment: CDR1 SGHTA and CDR2 FQGNSA. This CDR3 is 15 amino acids long. DNA of the CDR3: TGTGCCAGCAGCGCCAACACCGGCGGGGAATACGAGCAGCACTTC. Its translation is CASSANTGGEYEQHF.

This clonotype has only a few counts. The J gene is TRBJ2-3, the V gene TRBV27; D is unresolved. Germline CDR1 and CDR2: MNHEY and SMNVEV (reference sequence). Between the trimmed V and J ends, which lost 2 bases and 2 bases, there was a span of 8 bases. The CDR3 consists of 14 residues. This CDR3 reads CASSLRVSTDTQYF. The CDR3 bases are TGTGCCAGCAGTTTAAGAGTTTCCACAGATACGCAGTATTTT.

This clonotype has at least ten counts. V is TRBV6-2 or TRBV6-3 and J is TRBJ2-7; D is undetermined. V lost 2 bases, J lost 0 bases, and 11 bases lay in between. The length of the CDR3 is 15 residues. In germline, CDR1 is MNHEY, CDR2 SVGEGT. The DNA for the CDR3 is TGTGCCAGCAGTTACGCCGGACGTAGCTCCTACGAGCAGTACTTC. This encodes CASSYAGRSSYEQYF.

The rearrangement links TRBV19 to TRBJ2-7, with no clear D. CDR3 length: 14 amino acids. Germline values: CDR1 LNHDA, CDR2 SQIVND (reference sequence). V dropped 2 bases and J dropped 3 bases, with 11 bases sitting between them. This chain's CDR3 is CASSIRFPDYEQYF. The CDR3 DNA sequence: TGTGCCAGTAGTATACGTTTCCCGGACTACGAGCAGTACTTC.

This clonotype came up many times. The chain carries TRBV2 and TRBJ1-4; maybe TRBD1 (6 bases). V was trimmed by 5 bases and J by 6 bases, leaving 16 bases between them. This CDR3 has 15 residues. Germline CDR1 is SNHLY and CDR2 is FYNNEI. Here the CDR3 reads CASSPPRDTHEKLFF. The CDR3 DNA sequence: TGTGCCAGCAGTCCCCCTCGGGACACCCATGAAAAACTGTTTTTT.

V usage is TRBV7-2 and J usage is TRBJ2-6; 8 positions match TRBD2. J gave up 0 bases and V 6 bases, and 4 bases lay outside the gene matches. Germline loops: CDR1 SGHTA, CDR2 FQGNSA. The CDR3 loop spans 16 amino acids. CDR3 loop: CASSLAGTSGANVLTF. The CDR3 bases are TGTGCCAGCAGTCTAGCGGGTACCTCTGGGGCCAACGTCCTGACTTTC.

This clonotype was seen a few times. The V gene is TRBV5-5, the J gene TRBJ2-4; TRBD1 matches 8 bases. There are 12 residues in the CDR3. The V segment lost 3 bases and the J segment 8 bases; nucleotides outside the gene matches: 1. Germline V lookup: CDR1 SGHKS, CDR2 YYEKEE (reference sequence). Here the CDR3 DNA reads TGTGCCAGCAGCTCGGGACAGGACATTCAGTACTTC. Its translation: CASSSGQDIQYF.

This clonotype occurred a few times. V is TRBV29-1 and J is TRBJ1-1; D unresolved. Per the germline V gene, CDR1 is SQVTM and CDR2 is ANQGSEA. This CDR3 contains 11 residues. The germline V and J ends were trimmed by 0 bases and 12 bases, with 11 bases remaining between them. The CDR3 DNA reads TGCAGCGTTGAAGAGGAGGGTCGAACTTTCTTT. Translated: CSVEEEGRTFF.

This clonotype showed up just a few times. The chain links TRBV12-3 or TRBV12-4 to TRBJ2-1; no clear D. The CDR3 consists of 14 residues. The ends were cut back, 5 bases at V and 7 bases at J, with 15 bases in the middle. CDR3 in amino acids: CASSPRVLKNEQFF. The CDR3 DNA reads as TGTGCCAGCAGTCCTCGGGTCCTAAAGAATGAGCAGTTCTTC.

Only a few counts were recorded for this clonotype. This chain links TRBV6-1 with TRBJ2-3; D uncertain. This CDR3 is built from 14 residues. CDR1 and CDR2 (germline): MNHNS, SASEGT. V lost 8 bases and J lost 4, with 16 bases in between. The DNA for the CDR3 is TGTGCCAGCGTAGGGCTGGGCACGTCAGATACGCAGTATTTT. It yields the protein CASVGLGTSDTQYF.

J is TRBJ2-7 and V is TRBV5-1; D is perhaps TRBD1 or TRBD2 (5 bases each). Germline CDR1 and CDR2: SGHRS and YFSETQ. The CDR3 extends over 14 amino acids. The V end lost 4 bases, the J end lost 4 bases, and 15 bases lay between the germline ends. CDR3 nucleotide sequence: TGCGCCAGCAGCCCAAGGGACGGCGGTTACGAGCAGTACTTC. It encodes CASSPRDGGYEQYF.

In its sample, this clonotype was seen a few times. The J gene is TRBJ2-5, the V gene TRBV15; no reliable D call. Germline V gene data show CDR1 as LNHNV and CDR2 as YYDKDF (reference sequence). V was trimmed by 1 base and J by 5 bases, leaving 8 bases between them. This CDR3 region has 13 residues. CDR3 protein: CATSRAPSETQYF. The CDR3, as DNA: TGTGCCACCAGCAGAGCCCCGAGTGAGACCCAGTACTTC.

This clonotype was observed at least ten times. The V call is TRBV28, the J call TRBJ2-7, with 9 positions matching TRBD2. Germline V gene data show CDR1 as MDHEN and CDR2 as SYDVKM. Trimming at V came to 8 bases and at J to 2 bases, leaving 4 bases not matched to a gene. The length of the CDR3 is 13 residues. The CDR3 coding sequence is TGTGCCAGCCGCGGGGGGGGCACCTACGAGCAGTACTTC. It yields the protein CASRGGGTYEQYF.

This clonotype was observed a handful of times. CDR3 nucleotide sequence: TGCGCCAGCAGCCAAGATGGACGGCCTAATGAAAAACTGTTTTTT. Protein product: CASSQDGRPNEKLFF. This chain uses TRBV4-1 with TRBJ1-4; D is undetermined. V was trimmed by 0 bases and J by 3 bases, leaving 8 bases between them. The germline CDR1 and CDR2 sequences are MGHRA and YSYEKL. The CDR3 consists of 15 residues.

This clonotype was detected only a few times. The chain recombines TRBV19 with TRBJ2-3, with D uncertain. CDR1 is LNHDA, CDR2 SQIVND, per germline (reference sequence). Trimming took off 5 bases at V and 2 bases at J, with 5 bases between the two ends. The CDR3 covers 12 residues. In nucleotides, the CDR3 is TGTGCCAGTAGTCGATTCACAGATACGCAGTATTTT. This codes for CASSRFTDTQYF.

J is TRBJ2-1 and V is TRBV4-1; D could derive from TRBD1 or TRBD2 (5 bases each). The CDR3 sequence is 15 residues long. With 2 bases removed from V and 8 bases from J, the gap between germline ends came to 16 bases. The V gene's germline CDR1 is MGHRA and CDR2 YSYEKL. This chain's CDR3 is CASSQPGRVGDEQFF. The CDR3 coding sequence is TGCGCCAGCAGCCAACCGGGACGGGTCGGCGATGAGCAGTTCTTC.

A remark on this clonotype: This may come from a read error, since a much larger clone is one base off. The genes are TRBV10-3 and TRBJ1-1; D remains unclear. The CDR3 covers 13 residues. V lost 5 bases and J lost 3, with 10 bases in between. Per the germline V gene, CDR1 is ENHRY and CDR2 is SYGVKD. The CDR3, as DNA: TGTGCCATCAGTCGACAACAAGACACTGAAGCTTTCTTT. Translating it yields CAISRQQDTEAFF.

Ten or more counts support this clonotype. The chain couples TRBV5-1 to TRBJ1-2; D unresolved. V lost 2 bases, J lost 2 bases, and 7 bases lay in between. This CDR3 is built from 13 residues. Germline V gene sequence: CDR1 SGHRS, CDR2 YFSETQ. As DNA, the CDR3 is TGCGCCAGCAGCTTAAGTCGCAACTATGGCTACACCTTC. It is translated as CASSLSRNYGYTF. Supplemented by reference TRBV5-1 and TRBJ1-2, the full variable domain reads KAGVTQTPRYLIKTRGQQVTLSCSPISGHRSVSWYQQTPGQGLQFLFEYFSETQRNKGNFPGRFSGRQFSNSRSEMNVSTLELGDSALYLCASSLSRNYGYTFGSGTRLTVV.

This clonotype was counted at least ten times. The chain couples TRBV11-2 to TRBJ1-1; perhaps TRBD1 as D (5 bases). Trimming took 1 base from V and 6 from J, leaving 9 bases between them. CDR1 is SGHAT and CDR2 is FQNNGV in the germline V gene. This CDR3 is built from 13 residues. The CDR3 bases are TGTGCCAGCAGCTTAGGGACAAGTTCTGAAGCTTTCTTT. Translation: CASSLGTSSEAFF.

J is TRBJ1-5 and V is TRBV5-6; 9 positions agree with TRBD1. V shed 5 bases and J 11 bases; nucleotides not matched to a gene: 11. The CDR3 is 14 residues long. Germline V gene sequence: CDR1 SGHDT, CDR2 YYEEEE. The CDR3 reads CASSFMTGGESQHF. The CDR3 DNA is TGTGCCAGCAGTTTCATGACAGGGGGTGAGTCCCAGCATTTT.